These 12 T cell receptor beta chains were sequenced from one sample in a study of blood T cell repertoires in COVID-19. The repertoire was sequenced with immunoSEQ multiplex PCR; TCRdb's copy has only in-frame clones and lacks some. The table lists tens of thousands of clones, about 70% of them singletons. Input material: peripheral blood. The source of these receptors is a man older than 75 with acute or convalescent COVID-19.

The genes are TRBV29-1 and TRBJ1-2; the D gene is possibly TRBD1 (5 bases). Trimming stripped 7 bases from V and 4 bases from J, with 16 bases between. The CDR3 is 13 residues long. Germline V gives CDR1 SQVTM, CDR2 ANQGSEA. In DNA form, the CDR3 reads TGCAGCGCCGGGGGTCGGGAATCCTATGGCTACACCTTC. Residues: CSAGGRESYGYTF.

J is TRBJ2-1 and V is TRBV6-2 or TRBV6-3; the match to TRBD2 covers 11 bases. Trimming took 2 bases from V and 6 from J; bases not matched to a gene: 3. Germline V lookup: CDR1 MNHEY, CDR2 SVGEGT. The CDR3 is 15 amino acids. The DNA for the CDR3 is TGTGCCAGCAGTTACGGTAGCGGGAGGGTCAATGAGCAGTTCTTC. It codes for CASSYGSGRVNEQFF.

This rearrangement joins TRBV6-5 to TRBJ2-2; D is perhaps TRBD1 (6 bases). The V end was cut by 4 bases, the J end by 3 bases, with 9 bases between. The CDR3 runs 14 residues. Germline V gene lookup returns CDR1 MNHEY and CDR2 SVGAGI. CDR3 sequence: CASSSHRDTGELFF. Written as DNA, the CDR3 is TGTGCCAGCAGTTCCCACAGGGACACCGGGGAGCTGTTTTTT.

This clone has just a few counts. V and J are TRBV11-3 and TRBJ2-3, with TRBD2 identical over 9 bases. Trimming at V came to 1 base and at J to 0 bases, leaving 5 bases not matched to a gene. In germline, CDR1 is SGHNT, CDR2 YENEEA. This CDR3 has 17 residues. The CDR3 sequence: CASSLGAGGLSTDTQYF. The CDR3 DNA sequence: TGTGCCAGCAGCTTAGGAGCGGGAGGCCTTAGCACAGATACGCAGTATTTT.

J is TRBJ2-3 and V is TRBV5-1; D may be TRBD1 (6 bases). V lost 0 bases and J lost 4, with 15 bases in between. CDR1 SGHRS and CDR2 YFSETQ come from the germline V gene. The CDR3 sequence is 16 residues long. The CDR3 DNA reads TGCGCCAGCAGCTTGGATGGGGCAGGGGCCGCAGATACGCAGTATTTT. Translated: CASSLDGAGAADTQYF.

This clone came up once. The genes are TRBV24-1 and TRBJ1-5; 7 positions match TRBD1. V was clipped by 7 bases and J by 3 bases; unmatched bases: 2. CDR1 KGHDR and CDR2 SFDVKD come from the germline V gene. This CDR3 spans 13 amino acids. DNA for the CDR3: TGTGCCACCAGAGGACAGGCCAATCAGCCCCAGCATTTT. This translates into CATRGQANQPQHF.

The chain couples TRBV11-2 to TRBJ2-2; 12 bases are shared with TRBD2. CDR3 length: 15 residues. V was clipped by 3 bases and J by 9 bases; unmatched bases: 5. Germline V CDR1 and CDR2: SGHAT, FQNNGV. The CDR3, as DNA: TGTGCCAGCAGCTTGCTAGCGGGAGGGCTAAGGGAGCTGTTTTTT. This encodes CASSLLAGGLRELFF.

The gene calls are TRBV9 and TRBJ2-1; 10 nucleotides agree with TRBD2. Germline CDR1 SGDLS, CDR2 YYNGEE. The CDR3 is 18 amino acids. J lost 7 bases, V lost 0 bases, and 13 bases had no gene match. The CDR3 region has the DNA TGTGCCAGCAGCGTAGGCGCAATGAGCGGGAGGGCGCAGAATGAGCAGTTCTTC. Residues: CASSVGAMSGRAQNEQFF.

The V call is TRBV6-5, the J call TRBJ2-7; 9 bases are a match to TRBD1. V gave up 7 bases and J gave up 5 bases; unmatched junction bases: 6. Germline V gene data show CDR1 as MNHEY and CDR2 as SVGAGI. The CDR3 consists of 13 residues. Here the CDR3 reads CASKGTGRDEQYF. In nucleotides, the CDR3 is TGTGCCAGCAAGGGGACAGGGCGGGACGAGCAGTACTTC.

This clone was detected only once. The genes are TRBV18 and TRBJ2-5; TRBD1 might be the D (6 bases). The CDR3 contains 18 residues. The ends were cut back, 1 base at V and 5 bases at J, with 23 bases in the middle. The germline V gene encodes CDR1 KGHSH and CDR2 LQKENI. CDR3 DNA: TGTGCCAGCTCACCACTTGGAGGCAACCGTTTGAGGGGGGAGACCCAGTACTTC. This gives the protein CASSPLGGNRLRGETQYF.

The chain carries TRBV19 and TRBJ1-6; tentative D call: TRBD1 (6 bases). The CDR3 extends over 18 amino acids. Germline CDR1 and CDR2: LNHDA and SQIVND (reference sequence). Deletions cut 3 bases from V and 0 bases from J, with 15 bases between. The CDR3 protein is CASSMKQGFSSYNSPLHF. CDR3 DNA: TGTGCCAGTAGTATGAAACAGGGCTTCAGCTCCTATAATTCACCCCTCCACTTT.

V is TRBV7-2 and J is TRBJ2-7; 8 bases fit TRBD2. Per the germline V gene, CDR1 is SGHTA and CDR2 is FQGNSA. The CDR3 consists of 15 residues. The V segment lost 0 bases and the J segment 0 bases; nucleotides outside the gene matches: 1. The CDR3 bases are TGTGCCAGCAGCTTAGCGGGACTAGTCTCCTACGAGCAGTACTTC. Encoded protein: CASSLAGLVSYEQYF.